This T cell receptor (beta chain) was sequenced during a study of Ad26.COV2.S vaccination and SARS-CoV-2 variants. Sequencing was performed with immunoSEQ multiplex PCR; in TCRdb, only in-frame clones are kept and a portion is missing. Of about 680,000 clones in the sample, more than 80% are singletons; the top ten hold around 1.4%. The CDR3 covers 13 residues. Germline V gene lookup returns CDR1 SGHRS and CDR2 YFSETQ. The ends were cut back, 4 bases at V and 2 bases at J, with 7 bases in the middle. Specified treatment: some 20 received Ad26.COV2.S at low or high dose, single or two shots; several received placebo; per-sample allocation not given. The samples were gathered on day 63 after the first injection of vaccine or placebo.

The chain combines TRBV5-1 with TRBJ1-5; D uncertain. This specimen consisted of peripheral blood, obtained in a trial of Ad26.COV2.S vaccine versus placebo. The receptor was isolated from a person aged 18 to 59 who received the Ad26.COV2.S COVID-19 vaccine or a placebo. The DNA of the CDR3 is TGCGCCAGCAGCACAATGGGCAATCAGCCCCAGCATTTT. Its protein is CASSTMGNQPQHF.